What follows are 29 T cell receptor beta chains derived from one specimen sequenced in a study of blood T cell repertoires in COVID-19. This table comes from immunoSEQ multiplex PCR, and its TCRdb copy is limited to in-frame clones, with some not included. This sample yields about 190,000 clones, of which about 89% are seen a single time; roughly 6.7% belongs to the top ten. Material: peripheral blood. The receptors shown here come from a man aged 40-50 years with acute or convalescent COVID-19.

J is TRBJ2-7 and V is TRBV19, with TRBD2 identical over 8 bases. V shed 6 bases and J 3 bases; nucleotides not matched to a gene: 13. Germline CDR1 reads LNHDA; CDR2 reads SQIVND (reference sequence). The CDR3 loop spans 16 amino acids. CDR3 region: CASSTTGGAMIYEQYF. The CDR3 DNA sequence: TGTGCCAGTAGCACCACGGGGGGGGCCATGATCTACGAGCAGTACTTC.

The V and J genes are TRBV28 and TRBJ1-3; unclear D gene. This CDR3 is built from 13 residues. V dropped 6 bases and J dropped 0 bases, with 6 bases sitting between them. From germline, CDR1 is MDHEN and CDR2 SYDVKM. CDR3 sequence: CASSRYSGNTIYF. The CDR3 DNA reads TGTGCCAGCAGCCGTTACTCTGGAAACACCATATATTTT. Full variable domain (missing parts from reference TRBV28 and TRBJ1-3): DVKVTQSSRYLVKRTGEKVFLECVQDMDHENMFWYRQDPGLGLRLIYFSYDVKMKEKGDIPEGYSVSREKKERFSLILESASTNQTSMYLCASSRYSGNTIYFGEGSWLTVV.

This clone was recorded a few times. The chain recombines TRBV12-3 or TRBV12-4 with TRBJ1-2; 8 bases map to TRBD1. V dropped 7 bases and J dropped 8; count of bases not matched to a gene: 9. The CDR3 contains 13 residues. CDR3 in DNA: TGTGCCAGCACCGTCGACAGGGGCGGAGGCTACACCTTC. It is translated as CASTVDRGGGYTF.

This sequence joins TRBV7-9 and TRBJ2-5; D unresolved. CDR3 length equals 14 residues. Trimming stripped 3 bases from V and 1 base from J, with 9 bases between. The germline V gene encodes CDR1 SEHNR and CDR2 FQNEAQ (reference sequence). The CDR3 loop reads CASSFLQIQETQYF. The CDR3 DNA follows: TGTGCCAGCAGCTTCTTACAGATCCAAGAGACCCAGTACTTC.

The genes are TRBV18 and TRBJ2-5; 7 bases line up with TRBD2. Germline CDR1 KGHSH, CDR2 LQKENI. The CDR3 is 15 residues long. V shed 0 bases and J 4 bases; nucleotides not matched to a gene: 5. The CDR3 loop reads CASSPPSSGGETQYF. The CDR3 bases are TGTGCCAGCTCACCACCGTCCTCGGGGGGAGAGACCCAGTACTTC.

The chain is built from TRBV7-2 and TRBJ1-1; 8 nucleotides agree with TRBD1. The junction had 1 base not matched to a gene; V was cut back by 1 base and J by 0 bases. Germline CDR1 is SGHTA and CDR2 is FQGNSA. The length of the CDR3 is 15 residues. The CDR3 coding sequence is TGTGCCAGCAGCTTAGTACAGGGGGTGAACACTGAAGCTTTCTTT. It codes for CASSLVQGVNTEAFF.

The CDR3 sequence is CASSQTRSNTGELFF. The CDR3 bases are TGTGCCAGCAGTCAGACACGTTCGAACACCGGGGAGCTGTTTTTT. The chain has TRBV16 and TRBJ2-2; no firm D call. CDR1 KGHSY and CDR2 FQNENV come from the germline V gene. Deletions cut 6 bases from V and 0 bases from J, with 11 bases between. This CDR3 has 15 amino acids.

To note about this clone: Other DNA sequences in this sample translate to the same CDR3. This chain joins TRBV5-1 and TRBJ2-2, with D uncertain. The germline V gene encodes CDR1 SGHRS and CDR2 YFSETQ. The CDR3 has 13 amino acids. V shed 7 bases and J shed 4 bases, with 11 bases lying between them. CDR3 residues: CASGGAGTGELFF. The CDR3 bases are TGCGCCAGCGGCGGCGCCGGCACCGGGGAGCTGTTTTTT. The full variable domain, completed using reference TRBV5-1 and TRBJ2-2, is KAGVTQTPRYLIKTRGQQVTLSCSPISGHRSVSWYQQTPGQGLQFLFEYFSETQRNKGNFPGRFSGRQFSNSRSEMNVSTLELGDSALYLCASGGAGTGELFFGEGSRLTVL.

The rearrangement links TRBV6-7 to TRBJ1-4; TRBD1 might be the D (5 bases). TRBV6-7 qualifies as an ORF whose function is uncertain. The V gene lost 0 bases and the J gene lost 7 bases, with 12 bases spanning the gap. The CDR3 spans 15 residues. The CDR3 bases are TGTGCCAGCAGTTACTCGTGCAGGGTACTTGAAAAACTGTTTTTT. Protein product: CASSYSCRVLEKLFF.

The chain couples TRBV7-2 to TRBJ1-6; D possibly corresponds to TRBD1 (5 bases). V was cut by 1 base and J by 0 bases, with 13 bases left in between. From germline, CDR1 is SGHTA and CDR2 FQGNSA. The CDR3 has 18 amino acids. This CDR3 reads CASSLVGRQSSYNSPLHF. The CDR3 nucleotides are TGTGCCAGCAGCTTAGTTGGCAGACAGAGCTCCTATAATTCACCCCTCCACTTT.

This chain joins TRBV2 and TRBJ1-4; no clear D gene. The CDR3 contains 15 residues. CDR1 is SNHLY, CDR2 FYNNEI, per germline. V lost 8 bases to trimming and J lost 6 bases, with 19 bases between them. The CDR3 reads CASLPTITIHEKLFF. Here the CDR3 DNA reads TGTGCCAGCCTCCCCACTATAACGATTCATGAAAAACTGTTTTTT.

The chain joins TRBV6-1 to TRBJ1-5, with D possibly matching TRBD1 (6 bases). The CDR3 has 15 amino acids. V lost 8 bases to trimming and J lost 4 bases, with 18 bases between them. Germline V CDR1 and CDR2: MNHNS, SASEGT. The CDR3 DNA sequence: TGTGCCAGCGGCCACCATGACAGGTTAAATCAGCCCCAGCATTTT. This codes for CASGHHDRLNQPQHF.

V gene TRBV7-2 combines with J gene TRBJ2-1, with D maybe TRBD2 (6 bases). Trimming left V 1 base short and J 5 bases short, with 15 bases between. Germline assignment: CDR1 SGHTA and CDR2 FQGNSA. The CDR3 has 16 amino acids. CDR3 nucleotides: TGTGCCAGCAGCTTAGGTACCGGGGGTTTCGACAATGAGCAGTTCTTC. It codes for CASSLGTGGFDNEQFF.

V gene TRBV7-2 combines with J gene TRBJ1-5; D might be TRBD1 (6 bases). This CDR3 is built from 13 residues. The V end lost 8 bases, the J end lost 3 bases, and 11 bases lay between the germline ends. Germline assignment: CDR1 SGHTA and CDR2 FQGNSA. The CDR3 sequence: CASSDRYNQPQHF. In nucleotides, the CDR3 is TGTGCCAGCTCCGACAGGTACAATCAGCCCCAGCATTTT.

In DNA form, the CDR3 reads TGCAGCGTTGAAGGGAGGACAGGGAATAACTACGAGCAGTACTTC. Protein: CSVEGRTGNNYEQYF. This chain joins TRBV29-1 and TRBJ2-7; 8 bases agree with TRBD1. The CDR3 loop spans 15 amino acids. J lost 3 bases, V lost 1 base, and 8 bases had no gene match. Germline CDR1 reads SQVTM; CDR2 reads ANQGSEA.

DNA of the CDR3: TGTGCCAGCAGCTACCCGATGGAGGGAGTGATTTTTTATCAGCCCCAGCATTTT. Protein sequence: CASSYPMEGVIFYQPQHF. The chain couples TRBV28 to TRBJ1-5; D uncertain. V lost 6 bases, J lost 5 bases, and 26 bases lay in between. CDR1 is MDHEN, CDR2 SYDVKM, per germline. This CDR3 spans 18 amino acids.

The chain uses TRBV9 and TRBJ2-5; 10 bases line up with TRBD2. This CDR3 has 15 residues. Germline assignment: CDR1 SGDLS and CDR2 YYNGEE. J was trimmed by 3 bases and V by 6 bases; bases with no gene match: 8. CDR3 nucleotide sequence: TGTGCCAGCACGCAGCGGGGGGGCACGGAAGAGACCCAGTACTTC. Amino acid sequence: CASTQRGGTEETQYF.

The V and J genes are TRBV25-1 and TRBJ2-1; TRBD2 might be the D (5 bases). The length of the CDR3 is 12 residues. V gave up 6 bases and J gave up 9 bases, with 12 bases separating them. The germline CDR1 and CDR2 sequences are MGHDK and SYGVNS. The CDR3 nucleotides read TGTGCCAGCAGGGATTTACTAGGTGAGCAGTTCTTC. This translates into CASRDLLGEQFF.

This chain uses TRBV2 with TRBJ2-2; D not resolved. The CDR3 sequence is 14 residues long. Germline CDR1 is SNHLY and CDR2 is FYNNEI. V lost 6 bases and J 4 bases, leaving 12 bases between the germline ends. The CDR3 DNA reads as TGTGCCAGCAGGATCCAACAGAGCACCGGGGAGCTGTTTTTT. This sequence encodes CASRIQQSTGELFF.

CDR3 amino acids: CASSLGPGGAVYGYTF. In DNA, the CDR3 is TGTGCCAGCAGCTTAGGACCGGGGGGCGCGGTCTATGGCTACACCTTC. The chain has TRBV11-2 and TRBJ1-2; weak D call: TRBD1 (6 bases). Germline V gene data show CDR1 as SGHAT and CDR2 as FQNNGV. Trimming shortened V by 1 base and J by 4 bases, and 16 bases separated the two germline ends. The CDR3 length is 16 residues.

V gene TRBV4-2 combines with J gene TRBJ2-7; 8 nucleotides match TRBD1. The CDR3 loop spans 13 amino acids. J was trimmed by 6 bases and V by 4 bases; bases with no gene match: 5. Germline V lookup: CDR1 LGHNA, CDR2 YNFKEQ. The CDR3 region has the DNA TGTGCCAGCAGCCCCGACAGGGGAATCGAGCAGTACTTC. It yields the protein CASSPDRGIEQYF.

The chain employs TRBV28 and TRBJ1-2; no clear D gene. The CDR3 is 12 residues long. Trimming pared 5 bases from V and 5 bases from J, leaving 9 bases between. The germline CDR1 and CDR2 sequences are MDHEN and SYDVKM. CDR3 sequence reads: CASSLIAYGYTF. The CDR3 DNA follows: TGTGCCAGCAGTCTAATCGCGTATGGCTACACCTTC.

CDR3 amino acids: CASSPQGTGELFF. CDR3 nucleotide sequence: TGCGCCAGCAGTCCGCAGGGGACCGGGGAGCTGTTTTTT. The chain employs TRBV5-1 and TRBJ2-2; a weak D match, TRBD1 (6 bases). Germline lookup yields CDR1 SGHRS and CDR2 YFSETQ. The V end was cut by 5 bases, the J end by 5 bases, with 10 bases between. This CDR3 is built from 13 residues. The full variable domain, in which reference TRBV5-1 and TRBJ2-2 provide the parts outside the CDR3, is KAGVTQTPRYLIKTRGQQVTLSCSPISGHRSVSWYQQTPGQGLQFLFEYFSETQRNKGNFPGRFSGRQFSNSRSEMNVSTLELGDSALYLCASSPQGTGELFFGEGSRLTVL.

This clone was counted a single time. This chain uses TRBV19 with TRBJ1-1, with D maybe TRBD1 (5 bases). Trimming stripped 9 bases from V and 4 bases from J, with 12 bases between. This CDR3 is 12 amino acids long. Germline assignment: CDR1 LNHDA and CDR2 SQIVND (reference sequence). CDR3 amino acids: CASIVGGTEAFF. The CDR3 bases are TGTGCCAGCATAGTGGGGGGCACTGAAGCTTTCTTT.

This chain links TRBV6-5 with TRBJ2-7; 10 positions agree with TRBD1. This CDR3 is 13 amino acids long. J was trimmed by 7 bases and V by 8 bases; bases with no gene match: 8. The V gene's germline CDR1 is MNHEY and CDR2 SVGAGI. This CDR3 reads CASDRQGAWEQYF. The CDR3 nucleotides are TGTGCCAGCGATCGACAGGGGGCGTGGGAGCAGTACTTC.

The V and J genes are TRBV5-1 and TRBJ2-5, with TRBD2 matching 7 bases. The CDR3 contains 13 residues. The V and J ends lost 5 bases and 5 bases, in that order; junction bases with no gene match: 6. Germline values: CDR1 SGHRS, CDR2 YFSETQ. The CDR3 DNA reads as TGCGCCAGCAGGGATACAGCGGGGGAGACCCAGTACTTC. Its translation: CASRDTAGETQYF.

This chain connects TRBV13 to TRBJ2-7; D unresolved. Deletions cut 2 bases from V and 6 bases from J, with 8 bases between. The germline CDR1 and CDR2 sequences are PRHDT and FYEKMQ (reference sequence). This CDR3 region has 12 residues. The CDR3: CASSLIRSEQYF. CDR3 nucleotide sequence: TGTGCCAGCAGCTTAATTAGATCCGAGCAGTACTTC. Filled out from reference TRBV13 and TRBJ2-7, the complete variable domain reads AAGVIQSPRHLIKEKRETATLKCYPIPRHDTVYWYQQGPGQDPQFLISFYEKMQSDKGSIPDRFSAQQFSDYHSELNMSSLELGDSALYFCASSLIRSEQYFGPGTRLTVT.

V and J are TRBV2 and TRBJ1-3; the match to TRBD1 covers 8 bases. Unmatched junction bases numbered 6, after V lost 1 base and J lost 1 base. In germline, CDR1 is SNHLY, CDR2 FYNNEI. The CDR3 length is 17 residues. CDR3 in amino acids: CASSEGTGRNSGNTIYF. The CDR3 DNA reads TGTGCCAGCAGTGAAGGGACAGGGAGGAATTCTGGAAACACCATATATTTT.

The chain joins TRBV4-2 to TRBJ1-2, with 7 bases matching TRBD1. Germline V gene data show CDR1 as LGHNA and CDR2 as YNFKEQ. This CDR3 contains 14 residues. The V segment lost 2 bases and the J segment 6 bases; nucleotides outside the gene matches: 6. The CDR3 nucleotides read TGTGCCAGCAGCCAAAGAGGGGGACAGCATGGCTACACCTTC. Protein product: CASSQRGGQHGYTF.